This entry lists 18 T cell receptor beta chains sequenced from one sample in a study of cytomegalovirus exposure and HLA in healthy donors. The PCR employed 60 Vbeta primers together with 13 Jbeta primers. Generated by immunoSEQ multiplex PCR, the TCRdb table keeps only in-frame clones and is missing some. The table records 160,000 or so clones, just over 75% of them present only once. Sequencing was performed on PBMCs. The receptors were sampled from a woman between 35 and 50 years old in good health and CMV-seronegative.

The rearrangement uses TRBV19 and TRBJ2-3; the D gene is possibly TRBD1 (5 bases). Germline V gene sequence: CDR1 LNHDA, CDR2 SQIVND (reference sequence). The CDR3 contains 13 residues. The ends were cut back, 5 bases at V and 6 bases at J, with 12 bases in the middle. The CDR3, as DNA: TGTGCCAGTAGTGCTCGTAGGGGCGATACGCAGTATTTT. Translated, it gives CASSARRGDTQYF.

The chain uses TRBV30 and TRBJ1-5, with D perhaps matching TRBD1 (6 bases). The CDR3 has 16 amino acids. Between the trimmed V and J ends, which lost 1 base and 0 bases, there was a span of 13 bases. Germline V CDR1 and CDR2: GTSNPN, SVGIG (reference sequence). The CDR3 loop is CAWSDRELYSNQPQHF. The CDR3 DNA reads TGTGCCTGGAGTGACAGGGAGCTATATAGCAATCAGCCCCAGCATTTT.

V gene TRBV19 combines with J gene TRBJ1-1, with D possibly TRBD1 on 6 matching bases. Germline V gene lookup returns CDR1 LNHDA and CDR2 SQIVND (reference sequence). This CDR3 region has 15 residues. Between the trimmed V and J ends, which lost 5 bases and 1 base, there was a span of 14 bases. CDR3 residues: CASSPRDTRNTEAFF. The CDR3 DNA sequence: TGTGCCAGTAGTCCTAGGGACACCAGGAACACTGAAGCTTTCTTT.

This clone appeared a few times. V usage is TRBV7-8 and J usage is TRBJ2-1; the match to TRBD2 covers 9 bases. The CDR3 runs to 16 residues. The V and J ends lost 4 bases and 4 bases, in that order; junction bases with no gene match: 8. The germline V gene has CDR1 SGHVS and CDR2 FQNEAQ. The CDR3 loop reads CASSSLGLAGYNEQFF. The DNA of the CDR3 is TGTGCCAGCAGCTCCCTGGGGCTAGCGGGATACAATGAGCAGTTCTTC.

The rearrangement uses TRBV2 and TRBJ2-3; TRBD1 agrees at 7 bases. This CDR3 contains 16 residues. V was clipped by 4 bases and J by 2 bases; unmatched bases: 9. Germline CDR1 and CDR2: SNHLY and FYNNEI. Here the CDR3 DNA reads TGTGCCAGCAGTGTGTTAAGGGGACAGTACACAGATACGCAGTATTTT. This gives the protein CASSVLRGQYTDTQYF.

The chain employs TRBV14 and TRBJ2-1, with TRBD1 as a possible D gene (5 bases). The CDR3 loop spans 14 amino acids. V was cut by 1 base and J by 8 bases, with 12 bases left in between. CDR1 is SGHDN, CDR2 FVKESK, per germline. CDR3 amino acids: CASSQGGAFYEQFF. CDR3 sequence (DNA): TGTGCCAGCAGCCAAGGGGGCGCCTTTTATGAGCAGTTCTTC.

This clone was found a few times. The CDR3 region has the DNA TGTGCCAGCAGCGCGACAGGGGTCGACACTGAAGCTTTCTTT. This encodes CASSATGVDTEAFF. The rearrangement joins TRBV7-8 to TRBJ1-1; TRBD1 agrees at 8 bases. CDR3 length equals 14 residues. CDR1 is SGHVS, CDR2 FQNEAQ, per germline. Trimming cost V 5 bases and J 3 bases; bases outside gene matches: 5.

This chain links TRBV7-6 with TRBJ1-5; D call uncertain. V lost 4 bases and J lost 2, with 12 bases in between. Germline V lookup: CDR1 SGHVS, CDR2 FNYEAQ. The CDR3 length is 15 residues. The CDR3 coding sequence is TGTGCCAGCAGCTCCGCAATCGGGGGCAATCAGCCCCAGCATTTT. It yields the protein CASSSAIGGNQPQHF.

This clone showed up just a few times. The V and J genes are TRBV6-5 and TRBJ1-5; 7 nucleotides match TRBD1. The ends lost 6 bases at V and 7 bases at J; junction bases unmatched: 9. This CDR3 is 14 amino acids long. Germline V CDR1 and CDR2: MNHEY, SVGAGI. The CDR3 protein is CASSSRQGEQPQHF. CDR3 coding DNA: TGTGCCAGCAGCTCTCGACAGGGAGAACAGCCCCAGCATTTT.

This chain joins TRBV30 and TRBJ2-2; no clear D gene. Per germline, CDR1 GTSNPN and CDR2 SVGIG (reference sequence). The ends were cut back, 1 base at V and 5 bases at J, with 8 bases in the middle. The CDR3 is made up of 13 amino acids. The CDR3 coding sequence is TGTGCCTGGAGTGCATTGCAGACCGGGGAGCTGTTTTTT. Its protein is CAWSALQTGELFF.

This chain uses TRBV11-2 with TRBJ1-1; 9 nucleotides agree with TRBD1. The CDR3 has 14 amino acids. V lost 4 bases and J lost 4; bases outside the gene matches: 4. Germline assignment: CDR1 SGHAT and CDR2 FQNNGV. In DNA, the CDR3 is TGTGCCAGCAGCTACAGGGGGCCCGGCACTGAAGCTTTCTTT. It yields the protein CASSYRGPGTEAFF.

This clone was recorded once. The gene calls are TRBV7-8 and TRBJ1-2; tentatively, D is TRBD1 (5 bases). Germline CDR1 SGHVS, CDR2 FQNEAQ. The CDR3 extends over 15 amino acids. Trimming took 4 bases from V and 8 from J, leaving 20 bases between them. CDR3 sequence reads: CASSSRQGPGGGYTF. In DNA, the CDR3 is TGTGCCAGCAGCTCTCGGCAGGGTCCCGGTGGGGGCTACACCTTC.

The chain joins TRBV18 to TRBJ1-2; perhaps TRBD1 as D (5 bases). The CDR3 is 14 residues long. The V and J ends lost 2 bases and 3 bases respectively, with 10 bases between them. The V gene's germline CDR1 is KGHSH and CDR2 LQKENI. The CDR3 DNA follows: TGTGCCAGCTCACCAGACAGAACTTACTATGGCTACACCTTC. It specifies CASSPDRTYYGYTF.

The rearrangement uses TRBV9 and TRBJ2-1; D is uncertain. Germline lookup yields CDR1 SGDLS and CDR2 YYNGEE. CDR3 length equals 13 residues. V shed 0 bases and J shed 9 bases, with 10 bases lying between them. The chain's CDR3 is CASSVGRAGEQFF. CDR3 bases: TGTGCCAGCAGCGTAGGTAGAGCAGGTGAGCAGTTCTTC.

This chain connects TRBV5-6 to TRBJ2-3; 12 bases map to TRBD2. J lost 3 bases, V lost 2 bases, and 1 base had no gene match. Germline loops: CDR1 SGHDT, CDR2 YYEEEE. CDR3 length equals 15 residues. The CDR3 here is CASSLGLAGTDTQYF. The CDR3 DNA reads TGTGCCAGCAGCTTAGGACTAGCGGGGACAGATACGCAGTATTTT.

In its sample, this clone was seen once. This sequence joins TRBV27 and TRBJ2-2; 16 nucleotides match TRBD2. The CDR3 is 16 amino acids. The germline V gene encodes CDR1 MNHEY and CDR2 SMNVEV (reference sequence). The V gene end was trimmed by 3 bases and the J gene end by 8 bases; junction bases not matched to a gene: 3. The chain's CDR3 is CASSLGLAGGAGELFF. The DNA for the CDR3 is TGTGCCAGCAGTTTGGGACTAGCGGGAGGGGCTGGGGAGCTGTTTTTT.

The J gene is TRBJ2-3, the V gene TRBV6-4, with D possibly TRBD2 on 6 matching bases. CDR1 and CDR2 from the germline V gene are MRHNA and SNTAGT. The CDR3 consists of 14 residues. The V end lost 7 bases, the J end lost 2 bases, and 13 bases lay between the germline ends. The CDR3 nucleotides are TGTGCCAGCAAGGGCGGGGAAGCCACAGATACGCAGTATTTT. The encoded protein is CASKGGEATDTQYF.

The chain links TRBV28 to TRBJ2-1; D might be TRBD2 (7 bases). V was shortened by 7 bases and J by 8 bases, with 15 bases between the two germline ends. This CDR3 comprises 13 residues. Germline V gene data show CDR1 as MDHEN and CDR2 as SYDVKM. This chain's CDR3 is CASTLGGADEQFF. As DNA, the CDR3 is TGTGCCAGCACACTAGGGGGGGCGGATGAGCAGTTCTTC.